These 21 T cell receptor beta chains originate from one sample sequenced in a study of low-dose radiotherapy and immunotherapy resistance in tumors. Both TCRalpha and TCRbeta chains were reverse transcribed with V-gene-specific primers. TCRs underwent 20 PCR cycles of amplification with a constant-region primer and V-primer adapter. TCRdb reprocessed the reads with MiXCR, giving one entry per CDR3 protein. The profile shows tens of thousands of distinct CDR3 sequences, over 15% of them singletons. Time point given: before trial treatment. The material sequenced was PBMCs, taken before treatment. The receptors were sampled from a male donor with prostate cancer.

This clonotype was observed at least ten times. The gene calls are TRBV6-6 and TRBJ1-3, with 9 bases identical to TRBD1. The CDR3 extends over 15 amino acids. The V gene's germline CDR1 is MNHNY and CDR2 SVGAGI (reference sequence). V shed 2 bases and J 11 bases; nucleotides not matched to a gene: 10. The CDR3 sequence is CASSYRPGTGNAIYF. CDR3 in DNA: TGTGCCAGCAGTTACCGACCCGGGACAGGGAACGCCATATATTTT.

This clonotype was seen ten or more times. This chain's CDR3 is CSAKAGGSNTGELFF. CDR3 bases: TGCAGTGCTAAAGCGGGGGGCTCGAACACCGGGGAGCTGTTTTTT. V is TRBV20-1 and J is TRBJ2-2; TRBD2 aligns across 9 bases. Germline V lookup: CDR1 DFQATT, CDR2 SNEGSKA (reference sequence). The CDR3 covers 15 residues. The junction had 3 bases not matched to a gene; V was cut back by 4 bases and J by 0 bases.

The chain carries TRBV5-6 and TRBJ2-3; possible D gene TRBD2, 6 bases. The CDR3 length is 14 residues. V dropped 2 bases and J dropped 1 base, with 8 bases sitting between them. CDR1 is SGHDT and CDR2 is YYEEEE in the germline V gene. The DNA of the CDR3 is TGTGCCAGCAGCTTCGGGGGTGGCACAGATACGCAGTATTTT. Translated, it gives CASSFGGGTDTQYF.

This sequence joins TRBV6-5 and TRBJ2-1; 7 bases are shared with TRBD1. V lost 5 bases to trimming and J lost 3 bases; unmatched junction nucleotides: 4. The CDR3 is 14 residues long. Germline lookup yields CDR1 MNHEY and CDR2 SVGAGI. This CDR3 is CASSNRGIYNEQFF. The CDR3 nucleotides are TGTGCCAGCAGTAACAGGGGAATCTACAATGAGCAGTTCTTC.

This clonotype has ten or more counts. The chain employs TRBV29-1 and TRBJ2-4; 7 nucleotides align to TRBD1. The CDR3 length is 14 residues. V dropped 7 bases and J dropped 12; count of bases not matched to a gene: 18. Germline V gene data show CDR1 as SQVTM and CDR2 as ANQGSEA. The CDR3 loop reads CSAETGTHPGGQYF. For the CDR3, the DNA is TGCAGCGCCGAAACCGGGACCCACCCAGGGGGTCAGTACTTC.

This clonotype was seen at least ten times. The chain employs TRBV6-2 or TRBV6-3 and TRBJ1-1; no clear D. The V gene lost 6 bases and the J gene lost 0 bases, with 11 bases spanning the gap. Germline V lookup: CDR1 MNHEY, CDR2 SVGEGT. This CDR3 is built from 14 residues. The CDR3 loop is CASRSWTVNTEAFF. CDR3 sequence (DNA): TGTGCCAGCAGGAGTTGGACGGTGAACACTGAAGCTTTCTTT.

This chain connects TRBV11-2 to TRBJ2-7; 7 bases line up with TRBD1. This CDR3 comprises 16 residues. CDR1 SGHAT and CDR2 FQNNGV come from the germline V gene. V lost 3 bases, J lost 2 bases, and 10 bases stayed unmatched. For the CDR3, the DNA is TGTGCCAGCAGCTTCGGTTCCGGACAGGTAACCTACGAGCAGTACTTC. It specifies CASSFGSGQVTYEQYF.

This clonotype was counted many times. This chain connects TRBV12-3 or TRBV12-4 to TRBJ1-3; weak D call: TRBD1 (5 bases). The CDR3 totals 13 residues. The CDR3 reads CASAGLSGNTIYF. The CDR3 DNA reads TGTGCTTCGGCGGGGCTCTCCGGAAACACCATATATTTT.

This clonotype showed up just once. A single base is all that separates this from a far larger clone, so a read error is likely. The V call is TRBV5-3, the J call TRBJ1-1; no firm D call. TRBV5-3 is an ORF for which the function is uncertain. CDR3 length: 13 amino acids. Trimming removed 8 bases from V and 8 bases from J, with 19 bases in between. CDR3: CASSPAPEEEAFF. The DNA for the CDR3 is TGTGCCAGCAGCCCCGCCCCAGAGGAAGAAGCTTTCTTT.

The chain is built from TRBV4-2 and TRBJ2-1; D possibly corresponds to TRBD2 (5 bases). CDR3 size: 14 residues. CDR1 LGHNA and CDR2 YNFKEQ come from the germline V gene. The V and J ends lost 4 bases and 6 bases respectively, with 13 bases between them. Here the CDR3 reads CASSPEASGNEQFF. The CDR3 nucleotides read TGTGCCAGCAGCCCCGAAGCGAGCGGCAATGAGCAGTTCTTC.

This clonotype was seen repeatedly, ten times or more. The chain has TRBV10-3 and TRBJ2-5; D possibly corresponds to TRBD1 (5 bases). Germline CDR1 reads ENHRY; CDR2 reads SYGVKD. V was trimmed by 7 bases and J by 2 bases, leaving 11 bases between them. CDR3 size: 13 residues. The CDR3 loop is CAIKGRGQETQYF. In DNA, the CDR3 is TGTGCCATCAAAGGAAGGGGACAAGAGACCCAGTACTTC.

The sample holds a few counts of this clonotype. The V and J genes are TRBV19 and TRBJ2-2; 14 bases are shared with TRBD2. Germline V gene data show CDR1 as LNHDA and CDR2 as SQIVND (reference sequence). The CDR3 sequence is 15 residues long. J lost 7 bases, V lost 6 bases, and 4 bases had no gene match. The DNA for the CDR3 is TGTGCCAGTAGCGGACTAGCGGGGGGTTTCGGGGAGCTGTTTTTT. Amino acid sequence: CASSGLAGGFGELFF.

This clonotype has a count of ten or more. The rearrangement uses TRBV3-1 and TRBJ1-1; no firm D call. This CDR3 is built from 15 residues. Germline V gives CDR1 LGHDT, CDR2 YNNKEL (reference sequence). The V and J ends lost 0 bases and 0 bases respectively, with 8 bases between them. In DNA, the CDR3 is TGTGCCAGCAGCCAAGAAGTGACCTTGAACACTGAAGCTTTCTTT. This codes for CASSQEVTLNTEAFF.

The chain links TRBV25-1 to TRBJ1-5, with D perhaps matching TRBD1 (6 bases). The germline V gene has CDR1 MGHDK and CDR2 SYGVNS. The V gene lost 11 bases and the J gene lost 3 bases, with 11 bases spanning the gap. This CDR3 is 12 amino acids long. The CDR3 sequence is CAHWGANQPQHF. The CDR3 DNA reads TGTGCCCACTGGGGGGCCAATCAGCCCCAGCATTTT.

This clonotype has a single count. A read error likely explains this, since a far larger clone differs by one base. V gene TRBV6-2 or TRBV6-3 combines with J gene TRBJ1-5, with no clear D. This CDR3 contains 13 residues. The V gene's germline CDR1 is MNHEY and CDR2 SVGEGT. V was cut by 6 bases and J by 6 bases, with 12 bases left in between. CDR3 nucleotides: TGTGCCAGCAGCCTCGGACTGAGTCAGCCCCAGCATTTT. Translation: CASSLGLSQPQHF.

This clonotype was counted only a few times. The CDR3 protein is CSAPPRDRNTGELFF. The CDR3 nucleotides read TGCAGTGCCCCGCCCCGGGACAGGAACACCGGGGAGCTGTTTTTT. The chain carries TRBV20-1 and TRBJ2-2, with 7 bases matching TRBD1. The CDR3 is 15 residues long. Germline V gives CDR1 DFQATT, CDR2 SNEGSKA (reference sequence). After removal of 6 bases from V and 1 base from J, the junction contained 8 bases not matched to a gene.

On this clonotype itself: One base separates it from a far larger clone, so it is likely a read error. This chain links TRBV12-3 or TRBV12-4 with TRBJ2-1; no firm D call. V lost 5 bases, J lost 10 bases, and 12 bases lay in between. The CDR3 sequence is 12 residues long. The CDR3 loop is CASSPGSYEQFF. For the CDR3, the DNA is TGTGCCAGCAGTCCTGGCTCCTACGAGCAGTTCTTC.

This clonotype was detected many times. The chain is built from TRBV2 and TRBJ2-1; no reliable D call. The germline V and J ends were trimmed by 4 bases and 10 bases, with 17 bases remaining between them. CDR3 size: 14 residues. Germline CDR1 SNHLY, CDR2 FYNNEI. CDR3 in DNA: TGTGCCAGCAGTGGGAGATTGGGCGAATCCGAGCAGTTCTTC. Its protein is CASSGRLGESEQFF.

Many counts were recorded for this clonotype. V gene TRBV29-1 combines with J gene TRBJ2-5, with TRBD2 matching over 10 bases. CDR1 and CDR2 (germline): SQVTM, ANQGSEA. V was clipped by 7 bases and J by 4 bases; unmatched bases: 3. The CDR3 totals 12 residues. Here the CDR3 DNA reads TGCAGCGCAAGGACTAGCGGAGAGACCCAGTACTTC. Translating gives CSARTSGETQYF. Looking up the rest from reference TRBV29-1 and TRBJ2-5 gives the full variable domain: SAVISQKPSRDICQRGTSLTIQCQVDSQVTMMFWYRQQPGQSLTLIATANQGSEATYESGFVIDKFPISRPNLTFSTLTVSNMSPEDSSIYLCSARTSGETQYFGPGTRLLVL.

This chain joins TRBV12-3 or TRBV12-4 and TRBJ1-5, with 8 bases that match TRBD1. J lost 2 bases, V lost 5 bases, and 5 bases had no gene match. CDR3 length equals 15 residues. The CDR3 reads CASSGSGQGNQPQHF. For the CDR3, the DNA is TGTGCCAGCAGTGGTTCGGGACAGGGCAATCAGCCCCAGCATTTT.

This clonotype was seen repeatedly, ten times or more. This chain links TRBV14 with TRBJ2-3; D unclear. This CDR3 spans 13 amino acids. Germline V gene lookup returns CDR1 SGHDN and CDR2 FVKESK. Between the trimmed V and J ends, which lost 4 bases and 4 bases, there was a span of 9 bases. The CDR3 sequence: CASSRPPADTQYF. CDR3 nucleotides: TGTGCCAGCAGCCGACCCCCTGCAGATACGCAGTATTTT. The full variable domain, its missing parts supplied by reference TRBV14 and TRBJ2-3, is EAGVTQFPSHSVIEKGQTVTLRCDPISGHDNLYWYRRVMGKEIKFLLHFVKESKQDESGMPNNRFLAERTGGTYSTLKVQPAELEDSGVYFCASSRPPADTQYFGPGTRLTVL.